These 9 T cell receptor beta chains came from one sample sequenced in a study of CD8+CD57+ T cells in acquired aplastic anemia. CD8+CD57+ cell expansion had been shown by flow cytometry in patients chosen for sequencing. Using genomic DNA as the template, TCR beta VDJ and CDR3 profiling was carried out. TCRdb itself ran the reads through MiXCR, one entry per CDR3 protein. The sample gives under 350,000 distinct CDR3 sequences, about 50% of which show up once; 1.3% is in the top ten. The sample taken for sequencing was sorted CD4+, CD8+, or CD8+CD57+ T cells (not recorded which) from PBMCs. These receptors all stem from a human donor with aplastic anemia.

This clonotype has a handful of counts. The chain has TRBV29-1 and TRBJ1-1; weak D call: TRBD1 (6 bases). Per germline, CDR1 SQVTM and CDR2 ANQGSEA. The CDR3 runs to 12 residues. The V and J ends lost 7 bases and 1 base respectively, with 10 bases between them. CDR3 in amino acids: CSGMTGNTEAFF. In DNA form, the CDR3 reads TGCAGCGGCATGACAGGGAACACTGAAGCTTTCTTT.

The chain combines TRBV7-2 with TRBJ1-5; no clear D. The CDR3 runs to 16 residues. V shed 5 bases and J shed 0 bases, with 14 bases lying between them. CDR1 and CDR2 (germline): SGHTA, FQGNSA. The CDR3 DNA reads as TGTGCCAGCAGCCAGGAGCAGGCCTATAGCAATCAGCCCCAGCATTTT. Translated: CASSQEQAYSNQPQHF.

The table lists this clonotype with many counts. The V gene is TRBV20-1, the J gene TRBJ2-1; D might be TRBD1 or TRBD2, each matching 6 bases. CDR3 length equals 15 residues. Trimming pared 2 bases from V and 4 bases from J, leaving 15 bases between. Germline V gene sequence: CDR1 DFQATT, CDR2 SNEGSKA (reference sequence). CDR3 region: CSARRVQGGYNEQFF. The CDR3 region has the DNA TGCAGTGCTAGAAGAGTCCAAGGGGGGTACAATGAGCAGTTCTTC.

This chain links TRBV6-5 with TRBJ2-2; no clear D. In germline, CDR1 is MNHEY, CDR2 SVGAGI. Trimming took off 5 bases at V and 7 bases at J, with 11 bases between the two ends. This CDR3 is 13 amino acids long. DNA for the CDR3: TGTGCCAGCAGTAAGCCCGTCGTCGGGGAGCTGTTTTTT. It yields the protein CASSKPVVGELFF.

This clonotype was seen more than once but under ten times. The V and J genes are TRBV2 and TRBJ2-7; D is uncertain. CDR3 length: 11 amino acids. Germline V lookup: CDR1 SNHLY, CDR2 FYNNEI. V was cut by 2 bases and J by 3 bases, with 2 bases left in between. The CDR3 loop reads CASSEYYEQYF. The CDR3 DNA is TGTGCCAGCAGTGAATACTACGAGCAGTACTTC.

The chain uses TRBV19 and TRBJ1-6; the D is unclear. V lost 1 base to trimming and J lost 6 bases, with 7 bases between them. From germline, CDR1 is LNHDA and CDR2 SQIVND (reference sequence). This CDR3 comprises 14 residues. CDR3 sequence reads: CASSIGTTNSPLHF. In nucleotides, the CDR3 is TGTGCCAGTAGTATAGGGACTACTAATTCACCCCTCCACTTT. Full variable domain (missing parts from reference TRBV19 and TRBJ1-6): DGGITQSPKYLFRKEGQNVTLSCEQNLNHDAMYWYRQDPGQGLRLIYYSQIVNDFQKGDIAEGYSVSREKKESFPLTVTSAQKNPTAFYLCASSIGTTNSPLHFGNGTRLTVT.

There are many counts of this clonotype. The rearrangement uses TRBV24-1 and TRBJ2-3; a weak D match, TRBD2 (6 bases). The CDR3 runs to 16 residues. The germline V and J ends were trimmed by 3 bases and 0 bases, with 12 bases remaining between them. Germline values: CDR1 KGHDR, CDR2 SFDVKD. The DNA for the CDR3 is TGTGCCACCAGTGATACTTACGGGAGTAGCACAGATACGCAGTATTTT. Residues: CATSDTYGSSTDTQYF.

V is TRBV6-4 and J is TRBJ1-1; 7 nucleotides match TRBD1. Germline trimming cut 3 bases from V and 0 bases from J; bases unmatched to any gene: 4. The CDR3 runs 15 residues. Looked up from germline, CDR1 is MRHNA and CDR2 is SNTAGT. In nucleotides, the CDR3 is TGTGCCAGCAGTGAATCAGGGGGACTGAACACTGAAGCTTTCTTT. Residues: CASSESGGLNTEAFF.

There are many counts of this clonotype. The J gene is TRBJ1-1, the V gene TRBV6-5; 8 bases are a match to TRBD1. V shed 4 bases, J shed 7 bases, and the junction held 14 bases outside the gene matches. Germline CDR1 is MNHEY and CDR2 is SVGAGI. The CDR3 sequence is 16 residues long. CDR3 residues: CASSSRVQGGLDEAFF. Here the CDR3 DNA reads TGTGCCAGCAGTTCGCGAGTACAGGGGGGGCTTGATGAAGCTTTCTTT.